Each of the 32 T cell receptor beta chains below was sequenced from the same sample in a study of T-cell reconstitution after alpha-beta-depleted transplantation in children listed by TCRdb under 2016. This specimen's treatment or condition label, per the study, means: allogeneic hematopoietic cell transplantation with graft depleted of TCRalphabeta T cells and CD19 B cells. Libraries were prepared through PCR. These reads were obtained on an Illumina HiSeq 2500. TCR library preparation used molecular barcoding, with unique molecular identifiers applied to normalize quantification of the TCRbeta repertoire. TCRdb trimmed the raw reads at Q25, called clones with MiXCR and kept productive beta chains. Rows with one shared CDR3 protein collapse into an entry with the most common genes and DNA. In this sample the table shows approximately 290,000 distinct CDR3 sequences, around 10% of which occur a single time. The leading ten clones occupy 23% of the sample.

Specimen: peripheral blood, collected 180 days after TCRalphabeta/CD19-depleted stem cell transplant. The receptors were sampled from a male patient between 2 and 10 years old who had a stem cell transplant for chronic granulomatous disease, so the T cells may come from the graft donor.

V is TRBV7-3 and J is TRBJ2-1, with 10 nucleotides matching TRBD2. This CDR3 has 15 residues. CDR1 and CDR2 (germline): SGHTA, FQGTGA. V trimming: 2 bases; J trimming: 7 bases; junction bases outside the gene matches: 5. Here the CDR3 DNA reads TGTGCCAGCAGCTTATTTACTAGCGGGACGAATGAGCAGTTCTTC. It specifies CASSLFTSGTNEQFF.

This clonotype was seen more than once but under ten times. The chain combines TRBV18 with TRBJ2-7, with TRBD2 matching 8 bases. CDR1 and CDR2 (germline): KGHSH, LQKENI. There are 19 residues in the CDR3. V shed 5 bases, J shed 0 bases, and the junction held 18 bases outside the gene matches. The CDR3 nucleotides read TGTGCCAGCTCAGAGGGTTTGGTTAGCGGGACTACTAACTCCTACGAGCAGTACTTC. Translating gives CASSEGLVSGTTNSYEQYF. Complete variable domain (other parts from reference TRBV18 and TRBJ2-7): NAGVMQNPRHLVRRRGQEARLRCSPMKGHSHVYWYRQLPEEGLKFMVYLQKENIIDESGMPKERFSAEFPKEGPSILRIQQVVRGDSAAYFCASSEGLVSGTTNSYEQYFGPGTRLTVT.

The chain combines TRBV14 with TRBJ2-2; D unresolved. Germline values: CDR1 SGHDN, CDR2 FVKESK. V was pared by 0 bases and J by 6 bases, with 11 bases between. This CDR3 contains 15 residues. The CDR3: CASSQDGVPAGELFF. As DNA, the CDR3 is TGTGCCAGCAGCCAAGACGGAGTCCCTGCCGGGGAGCTGTTTTTT.

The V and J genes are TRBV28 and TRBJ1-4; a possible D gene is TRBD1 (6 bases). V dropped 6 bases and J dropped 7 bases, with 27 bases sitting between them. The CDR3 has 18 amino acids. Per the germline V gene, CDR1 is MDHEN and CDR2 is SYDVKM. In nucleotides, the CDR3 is TGTGCCAGCAGCTCCCCACAGGGACTTAGTGGTGTAGGTGAAAAACTGTTTTTT. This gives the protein CASSSPQGLSGVGEKLFF.

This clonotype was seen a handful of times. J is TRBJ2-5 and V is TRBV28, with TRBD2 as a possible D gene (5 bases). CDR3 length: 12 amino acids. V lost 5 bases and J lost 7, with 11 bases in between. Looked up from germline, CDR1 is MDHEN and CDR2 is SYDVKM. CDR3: CASSEGPRTQYF. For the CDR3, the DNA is TGTGCCAGCAGTGAGGGCCCCAGGACCCAGTACTTC.

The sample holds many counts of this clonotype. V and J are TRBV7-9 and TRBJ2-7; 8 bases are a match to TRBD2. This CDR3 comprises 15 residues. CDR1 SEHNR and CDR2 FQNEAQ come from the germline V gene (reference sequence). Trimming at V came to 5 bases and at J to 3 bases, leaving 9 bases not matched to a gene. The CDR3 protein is CASSLDAGGLYEQYF. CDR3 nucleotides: TGTGCCAGCAGCCTCGACGCGGGAGGCCTCTACGAGCAGTACTTC.

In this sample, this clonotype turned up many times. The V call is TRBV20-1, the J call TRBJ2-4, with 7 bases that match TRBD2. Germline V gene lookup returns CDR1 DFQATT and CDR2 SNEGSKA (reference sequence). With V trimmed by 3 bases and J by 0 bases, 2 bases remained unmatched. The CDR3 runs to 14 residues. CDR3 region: CSARQRGAKNIQYF. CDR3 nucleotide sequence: TGCAGTGCTAGGCAGCGGGGAGCCAAAAACATTCAGTACTTC.

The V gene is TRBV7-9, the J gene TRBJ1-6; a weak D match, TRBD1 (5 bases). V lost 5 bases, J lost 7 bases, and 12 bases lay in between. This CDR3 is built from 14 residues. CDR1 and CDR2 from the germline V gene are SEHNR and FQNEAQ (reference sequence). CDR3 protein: CASSVEGENSPLHF. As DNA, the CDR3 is TGTGCCAGCAGCGTCGAAGGGGAGAATTCACCCCTCCACTTT.

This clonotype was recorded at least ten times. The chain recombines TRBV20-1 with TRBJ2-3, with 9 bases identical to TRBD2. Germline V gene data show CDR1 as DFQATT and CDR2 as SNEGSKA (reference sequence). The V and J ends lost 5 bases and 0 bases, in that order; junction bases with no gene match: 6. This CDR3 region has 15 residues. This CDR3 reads CSAPRTSVSTDTQYF. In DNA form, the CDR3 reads TGCAGTGCTCCCCGGACTAGCGTTAGCACAGATACGCAGTATTTT.

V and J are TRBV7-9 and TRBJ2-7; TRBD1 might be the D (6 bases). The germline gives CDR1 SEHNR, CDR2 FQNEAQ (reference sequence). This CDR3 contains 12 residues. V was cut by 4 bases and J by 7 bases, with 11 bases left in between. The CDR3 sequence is CASSYLGGEQYF. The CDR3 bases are TGTGCCAGCAGCTACCTAGGGGGAGAGCAGTACTTC.

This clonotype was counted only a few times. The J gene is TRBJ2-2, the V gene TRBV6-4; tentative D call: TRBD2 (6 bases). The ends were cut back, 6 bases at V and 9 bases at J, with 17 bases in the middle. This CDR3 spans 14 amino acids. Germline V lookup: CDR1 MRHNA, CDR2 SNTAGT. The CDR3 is CASSPSGGKRELFF. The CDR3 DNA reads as TGTGCCAGCAGCCCCTCTGGGGGGAAACGGGAGCTGTTTTTT.

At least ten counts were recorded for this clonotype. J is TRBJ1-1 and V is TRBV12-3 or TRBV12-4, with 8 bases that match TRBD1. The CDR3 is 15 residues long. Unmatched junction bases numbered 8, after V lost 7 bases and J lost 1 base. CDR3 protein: CASIRTGGTNTEAFF. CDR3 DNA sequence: TGTGCCAGCATTCGCACAGGGGGGACGAACACTGAAGCTTTCTTT.

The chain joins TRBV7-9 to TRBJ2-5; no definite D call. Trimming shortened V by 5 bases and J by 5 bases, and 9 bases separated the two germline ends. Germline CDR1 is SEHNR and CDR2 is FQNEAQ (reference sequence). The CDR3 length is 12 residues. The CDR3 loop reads CASSPNVETQYF. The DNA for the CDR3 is TGTGCCAGCAGCCCAAACGTGGAGACCCAGTACTTC.

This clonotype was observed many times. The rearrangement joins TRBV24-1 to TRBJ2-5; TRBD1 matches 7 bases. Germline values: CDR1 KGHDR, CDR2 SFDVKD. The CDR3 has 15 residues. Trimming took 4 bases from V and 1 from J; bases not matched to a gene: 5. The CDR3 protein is CATSESDRVQETQYF. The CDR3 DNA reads TGTGCCACCAGTGAGTCTGACAGGGTCCAAGAGACCCAGTACTTC.

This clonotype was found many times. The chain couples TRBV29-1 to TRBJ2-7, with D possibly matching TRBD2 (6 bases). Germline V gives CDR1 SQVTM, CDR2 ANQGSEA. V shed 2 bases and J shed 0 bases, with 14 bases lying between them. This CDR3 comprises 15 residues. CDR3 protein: CSVEISGRSSYEQYF. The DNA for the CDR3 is TGCAGCGTTGAAATCTCAGGGAGGAGCTCCTACGAGCAGTACTTC.

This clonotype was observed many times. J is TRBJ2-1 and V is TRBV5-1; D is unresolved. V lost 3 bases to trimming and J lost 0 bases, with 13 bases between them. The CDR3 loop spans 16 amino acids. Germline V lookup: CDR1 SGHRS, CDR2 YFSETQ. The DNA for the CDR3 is TGCGCCAGCAGCTCCGCCGGCGGAAGCTCCTACAATGAGCAGTTCTTC. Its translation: CASSSAGGSSYNEQFF.

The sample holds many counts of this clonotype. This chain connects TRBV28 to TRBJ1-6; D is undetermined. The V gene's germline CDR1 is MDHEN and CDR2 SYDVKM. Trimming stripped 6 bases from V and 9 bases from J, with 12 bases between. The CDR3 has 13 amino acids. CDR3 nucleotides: TGTGCCAGCAGCTTCGAAGCGGGTTCACCCCTCCACTTT. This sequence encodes CASSFEAGSPLHF.

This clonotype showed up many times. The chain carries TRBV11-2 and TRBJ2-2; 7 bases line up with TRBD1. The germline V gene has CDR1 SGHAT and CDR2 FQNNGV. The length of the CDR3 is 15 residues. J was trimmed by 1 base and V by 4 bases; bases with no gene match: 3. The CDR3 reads CASSYGTVNTGELFF. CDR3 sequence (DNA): TGTGCCAGCAGCTACGGGACAGTGAACACCGGGGAGCTGTTTTTT.

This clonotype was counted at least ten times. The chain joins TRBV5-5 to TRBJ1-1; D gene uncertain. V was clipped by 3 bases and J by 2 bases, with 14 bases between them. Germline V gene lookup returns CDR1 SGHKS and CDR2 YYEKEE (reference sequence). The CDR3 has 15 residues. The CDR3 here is CASSSRTDVNTEAFF. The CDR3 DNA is TGTGCCAGCAGCTCAAGGACTGACGTCAACACTGAAGCTTTCTTT.

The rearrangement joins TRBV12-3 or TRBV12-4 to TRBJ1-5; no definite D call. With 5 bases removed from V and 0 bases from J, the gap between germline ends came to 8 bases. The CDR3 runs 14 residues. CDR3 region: CASSTAYSNQPQHF. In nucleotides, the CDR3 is TGTGCCAGCAGTACAGCCTATAGCAATCAGCCCCAGCATTTT.

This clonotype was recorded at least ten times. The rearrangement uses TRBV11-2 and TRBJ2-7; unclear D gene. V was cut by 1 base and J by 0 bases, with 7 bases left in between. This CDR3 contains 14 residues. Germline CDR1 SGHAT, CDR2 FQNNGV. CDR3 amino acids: CASSLVASSYEQYF. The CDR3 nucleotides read TGTGCCAGCAGCTTAGTGGCCAGCTCCTACGAGCAGTACTTC.

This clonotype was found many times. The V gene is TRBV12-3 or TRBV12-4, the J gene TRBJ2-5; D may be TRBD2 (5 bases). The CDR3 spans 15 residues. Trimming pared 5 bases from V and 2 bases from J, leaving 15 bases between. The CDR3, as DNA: TGTGCCAGCAGTACCCTTCTAGCTTCGCAAGAGACCCAGTACTTC. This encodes CASSTLLASQETQYF.

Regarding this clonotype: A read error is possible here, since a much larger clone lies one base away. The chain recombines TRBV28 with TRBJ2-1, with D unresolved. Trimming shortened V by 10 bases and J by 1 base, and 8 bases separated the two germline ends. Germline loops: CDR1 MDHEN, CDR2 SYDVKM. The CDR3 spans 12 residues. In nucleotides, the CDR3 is TGTGCCATCGACACTTCCTACAATGAGCAGTTCTTC. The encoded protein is CAIDTSYNEQFF.

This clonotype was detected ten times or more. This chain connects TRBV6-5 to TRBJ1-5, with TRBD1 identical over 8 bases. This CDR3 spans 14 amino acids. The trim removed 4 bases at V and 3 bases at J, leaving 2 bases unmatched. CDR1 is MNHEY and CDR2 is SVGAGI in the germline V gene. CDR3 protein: CASSLQGDNQPQHF. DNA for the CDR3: TGTGCCAGCAGTTTACAGGGGGACAATCAGCCCCAGCATTTT.

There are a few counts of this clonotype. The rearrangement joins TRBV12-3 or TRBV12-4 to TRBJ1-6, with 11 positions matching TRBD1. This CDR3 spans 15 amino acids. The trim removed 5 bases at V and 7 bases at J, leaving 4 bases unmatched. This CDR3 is CASSRGTGGNSPLHF. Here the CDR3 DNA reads TGTGCCAGCAGTCGCGGGACAGGGGGGAATTCACCCCTCCACTTT.

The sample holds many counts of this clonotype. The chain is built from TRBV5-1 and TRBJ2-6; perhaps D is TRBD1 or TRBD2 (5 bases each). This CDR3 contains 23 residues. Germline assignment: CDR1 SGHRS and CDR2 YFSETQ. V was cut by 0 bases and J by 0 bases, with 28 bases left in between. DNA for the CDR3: TGCGCCAGCAGCTTGGCCCCTAGCCGGACAAATCCCCTGCTGAGCTCTGGGGCCAACGTCCTGACTTTC. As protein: CASSLAPSRTNPLLSSGANVLTF.

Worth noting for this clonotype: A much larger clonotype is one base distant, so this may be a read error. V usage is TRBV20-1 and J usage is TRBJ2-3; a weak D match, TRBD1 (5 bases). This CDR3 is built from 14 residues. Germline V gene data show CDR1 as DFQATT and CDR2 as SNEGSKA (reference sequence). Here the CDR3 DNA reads TGCAGTGCTATCTCGACAGCTCACACAGATACGCAGTCTTTT. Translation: CSAISTAHTDTQSF.

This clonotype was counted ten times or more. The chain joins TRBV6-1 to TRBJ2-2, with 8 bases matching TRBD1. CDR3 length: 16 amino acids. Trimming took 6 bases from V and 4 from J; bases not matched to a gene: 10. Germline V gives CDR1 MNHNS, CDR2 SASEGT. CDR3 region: CASSPRQGALTGELFF. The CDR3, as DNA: TGTGCCAGCAGCCCACGGCAGGGGGCCCTCACCGGGGAGCTGTTTTTT.

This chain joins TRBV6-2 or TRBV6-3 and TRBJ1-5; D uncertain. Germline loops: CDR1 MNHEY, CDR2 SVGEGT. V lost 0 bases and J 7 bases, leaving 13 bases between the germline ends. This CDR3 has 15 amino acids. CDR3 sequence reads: CASSYSTAVGQPQHF. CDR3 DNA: TGTGCCAGCAGTTACTCAACAGCGGTAGGACAGCCCCAGCATTTT.

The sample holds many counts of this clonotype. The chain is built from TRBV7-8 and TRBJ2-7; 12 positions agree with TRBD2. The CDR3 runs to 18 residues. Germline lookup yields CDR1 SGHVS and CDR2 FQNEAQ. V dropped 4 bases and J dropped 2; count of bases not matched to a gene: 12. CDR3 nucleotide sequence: TGTGCCAGCAGCTCCGGACTAGCGGGACTCCCAGCTCCCTACGAGCAGTACTTC. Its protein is CASSSGLAGLPAPYEQYF. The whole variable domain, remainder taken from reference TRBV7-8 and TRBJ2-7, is GAGVSQSPRYKVAKRGQDVALRCDPISGHVSLFWYQQALGQGPEFLTYFQNEAQLDKSGLPSDRFFAERPEGSVSTLKIQRTQQEDSAVYLCASSSGLAGLPAPYEQYFGPGTRLTVT.

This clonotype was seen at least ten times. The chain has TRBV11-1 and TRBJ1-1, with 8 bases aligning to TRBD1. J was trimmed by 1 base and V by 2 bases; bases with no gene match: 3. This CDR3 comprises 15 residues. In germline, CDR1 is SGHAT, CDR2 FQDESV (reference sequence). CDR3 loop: CASSLIGQGNTEAFF. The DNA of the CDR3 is TGTGCCAGCAGCTTAATCGGACAGGGGAACACTGAAGCTTTCTTT.

The CDR3 reads CASRRQVGTGELFF. DNA of the CDR3: TGTGCCAGCCGCCGGCAAGTGGGCACCGGGGAGCTGTTTTTT. This chain uses TRBV12-3 or TRBV12-4 with TRBJ2-2; D ambiguous. Trimming pared 8 bases from V and 4 bases from J, leaving 14 bases between. The CDR3 runs 14 residues.